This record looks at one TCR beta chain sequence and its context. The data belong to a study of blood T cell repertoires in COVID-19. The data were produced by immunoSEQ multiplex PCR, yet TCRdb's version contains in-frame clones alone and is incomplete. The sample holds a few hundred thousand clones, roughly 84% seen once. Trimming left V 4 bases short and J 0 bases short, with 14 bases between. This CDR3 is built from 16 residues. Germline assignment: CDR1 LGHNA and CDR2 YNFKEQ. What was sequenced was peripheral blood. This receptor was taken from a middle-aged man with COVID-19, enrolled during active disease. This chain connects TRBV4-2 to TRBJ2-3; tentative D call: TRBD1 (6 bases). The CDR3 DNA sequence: TGTGCCAGCAGCCCAAGGGGGAGCGGAAGCACAGATACGCAGTATTTT. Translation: CASSPRGSGSTDTQYF.